This T cell receptor (beta chain) was identified in a study of radiation and T cells in renal cell carcinoma. Produced via immunoSEQ multiplex PCR; TCRdb's table is partial and in-frame only. The sample shows about 90,000 clones, about 82% of them seen only once. As to time point: blood 4 weeks post-SBRT, at nephrectomy. The treatment denotes: 15 Gy SBRT to primary tumor, nephrectomy 4 weeks later. Clear cell pathology was present in this patient's renal cell carcinoma. The sequencing here drew on blood, taken from a patient whose treatment included radiotherapy and nephrectomy. This sequence originates from a man aged 50-59 years with renal cell carcinoma.

CDR3 loop: CASSLAEGGYYEAFF. The CDR3 nucleotides read TGTGCCAGCAGCTTAGCGGAAGGGGGTTACTATGAAGCTTTCTTT. The chain joins TRBV7-8 to TRBJ1-1, with D possibly being TRBD1 (6 bases). Trimming removed 0 bases from V and 7 bases from J, with 15 bases in between. The CDR3 is 15 amino acids. Germline-derived CDR1 and CDR2 are SGHVS and FQNEAQ.